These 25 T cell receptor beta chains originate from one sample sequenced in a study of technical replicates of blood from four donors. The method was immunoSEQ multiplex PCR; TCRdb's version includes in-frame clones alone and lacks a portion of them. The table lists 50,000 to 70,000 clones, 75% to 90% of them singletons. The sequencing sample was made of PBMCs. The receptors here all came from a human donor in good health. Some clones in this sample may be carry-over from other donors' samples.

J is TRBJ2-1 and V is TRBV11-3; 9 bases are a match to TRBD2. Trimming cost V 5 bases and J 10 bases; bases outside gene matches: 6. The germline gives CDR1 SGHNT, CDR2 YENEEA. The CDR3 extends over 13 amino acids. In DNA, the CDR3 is TGTGCCAGCAGCCGGACTAGCGAGGCCGAGCAGTTCTTC. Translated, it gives CASSRTSEAEQFF.

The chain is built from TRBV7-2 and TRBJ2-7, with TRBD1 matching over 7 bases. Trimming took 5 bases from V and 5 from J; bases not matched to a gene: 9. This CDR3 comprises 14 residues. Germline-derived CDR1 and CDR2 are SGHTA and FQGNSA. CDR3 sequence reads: CASSPSQGRNEQYF. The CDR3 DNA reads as TGTGCCAGCAGCCCATCACAGGGGCGGAACGAGCAGTACTTC.

The CDR3 DNA reads as TGTGCCAGCAGGCCCCCTGCGGGGAACTATGGCTACACCTTC. It yields the protein CASRPPAGNYGYTF. This chain links TRBV6-5 with TRBJ1-2; D not resolved. There are 14 residues in the CDR3. Trimming pared 6 bases from V and 2 bases from J, leaving 13 bases between. CDR1 is MNHEY and CDR2 is SVGAGI in the germline V gene.

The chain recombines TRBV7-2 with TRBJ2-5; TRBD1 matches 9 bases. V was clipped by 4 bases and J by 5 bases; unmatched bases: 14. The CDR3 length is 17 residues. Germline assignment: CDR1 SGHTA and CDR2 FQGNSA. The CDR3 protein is CASSSRPGTGLGETQYF. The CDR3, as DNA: TGTGCCAGCAGCTCTCGTCCCGGGACAGGGTTGGGGGAGACCCAGTACTTC. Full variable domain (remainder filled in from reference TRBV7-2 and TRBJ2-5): GAGVSQSPSNKVTEKGKDVELRCDPISGHTALYWYRQSLGQGLEFLIYFQGNSAPDKSGLPSDRFSAERTGGSVSTLTIQRTQQEDSAVYLCASSSRPGTGLGETQYFGPGTRLLVL.

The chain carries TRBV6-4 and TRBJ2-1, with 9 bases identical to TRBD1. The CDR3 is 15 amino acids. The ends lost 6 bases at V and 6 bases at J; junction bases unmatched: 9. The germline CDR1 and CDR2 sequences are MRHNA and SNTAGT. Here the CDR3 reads CASSLGQGGSNEQFF. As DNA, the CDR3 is TGTGCCAGCAGCCTGGGACAGGGTGGTTCCAATGAGCAGTTCTTC.

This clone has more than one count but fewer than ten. Here the CDR3 reads CASSPDRIEAFF. The CDR3 DNA sequence: TGTGCCAGCAGCCCGGACAGAATTGAAGCTTTCTTT. The genes are TRBV7-9 and TRBJ1-1; the D gene is possibly TRBD1 (6 bases). Germline CDR1 and CDR2: SEHNR and FQNEAQ (reference sequence). Trimming pared 5 bases from V and 7 bases from J, leaving 11 bases between. This CDR3 has 12 residues.

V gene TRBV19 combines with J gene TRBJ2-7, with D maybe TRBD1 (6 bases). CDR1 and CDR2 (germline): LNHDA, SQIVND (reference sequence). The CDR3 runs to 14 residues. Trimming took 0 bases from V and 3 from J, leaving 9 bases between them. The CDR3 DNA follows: TGTGCCAGTAGTATAGATGGGGGCCTCTACGAGCAGTACTTC. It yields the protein CASSIDGGLYEQYF.

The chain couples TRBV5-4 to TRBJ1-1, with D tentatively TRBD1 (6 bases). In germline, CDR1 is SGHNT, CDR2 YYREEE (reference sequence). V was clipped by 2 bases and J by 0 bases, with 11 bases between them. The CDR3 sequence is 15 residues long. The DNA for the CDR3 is TGTGCCAGCAGCTTTGCGGGGGCGATGAACACTGAAGCTTTCTTT. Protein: CASSFAGAMNTEAFF.

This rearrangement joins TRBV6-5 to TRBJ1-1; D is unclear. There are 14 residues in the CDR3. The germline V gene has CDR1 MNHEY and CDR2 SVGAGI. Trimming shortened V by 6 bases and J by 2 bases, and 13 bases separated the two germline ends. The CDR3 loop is CASRRASLNTEAFF. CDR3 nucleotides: TGTGCCAGCAGGCGCGCGTCCCTTAACACTGAAGCTTTCTTT.

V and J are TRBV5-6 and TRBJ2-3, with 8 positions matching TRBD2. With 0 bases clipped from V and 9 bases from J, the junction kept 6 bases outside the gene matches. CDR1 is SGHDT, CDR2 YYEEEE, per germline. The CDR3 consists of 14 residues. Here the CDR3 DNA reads TGTGCCAGCAGCTTGGTTTTCCGGGAGGGAACGCAGTATTTT. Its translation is CASSLVFREGTQYF.

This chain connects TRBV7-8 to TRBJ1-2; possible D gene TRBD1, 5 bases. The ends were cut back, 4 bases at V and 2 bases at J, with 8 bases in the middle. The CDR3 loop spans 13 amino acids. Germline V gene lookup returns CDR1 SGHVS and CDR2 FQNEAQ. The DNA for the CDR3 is TGTGCCAGCAGCTCAGGGTCCAACTATGGCTACACCTTC. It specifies CASSSGSNYGYTF.

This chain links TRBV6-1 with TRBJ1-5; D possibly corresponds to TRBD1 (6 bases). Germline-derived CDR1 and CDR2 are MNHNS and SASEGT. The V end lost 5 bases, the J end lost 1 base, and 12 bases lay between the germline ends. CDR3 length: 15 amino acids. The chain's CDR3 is CASSSGDWSNQPQHF. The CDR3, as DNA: TGTGCCAGCAGTTCAGGGGATTGGAGCAATCAGCCCCAGCATTTT.

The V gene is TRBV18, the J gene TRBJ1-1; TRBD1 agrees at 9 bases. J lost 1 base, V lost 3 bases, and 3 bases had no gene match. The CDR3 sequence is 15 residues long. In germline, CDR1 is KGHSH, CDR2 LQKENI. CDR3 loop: CASSPGQGPNTEAFF. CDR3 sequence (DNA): TGTGCCAGCTCACCCGGACAGGGGCCGAACACTGAAGCTTTCTTT.

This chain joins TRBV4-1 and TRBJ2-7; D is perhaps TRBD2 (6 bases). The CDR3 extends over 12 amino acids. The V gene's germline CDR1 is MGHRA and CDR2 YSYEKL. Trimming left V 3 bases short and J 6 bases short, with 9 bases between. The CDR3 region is CASSQGTSEQYF. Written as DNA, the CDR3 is TGCGCCAGCAGCCAGGGGACTTCCGAGCAGTACTTC.

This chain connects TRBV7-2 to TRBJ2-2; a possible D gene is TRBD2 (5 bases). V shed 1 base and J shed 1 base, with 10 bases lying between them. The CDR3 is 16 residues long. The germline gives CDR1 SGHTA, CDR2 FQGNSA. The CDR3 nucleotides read TGTGCCAGCAGCTTAGTCGTGGCGGGGAACACCGGGGAGCTGTTTTTT. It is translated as CASSLVVAGNTGELFF.

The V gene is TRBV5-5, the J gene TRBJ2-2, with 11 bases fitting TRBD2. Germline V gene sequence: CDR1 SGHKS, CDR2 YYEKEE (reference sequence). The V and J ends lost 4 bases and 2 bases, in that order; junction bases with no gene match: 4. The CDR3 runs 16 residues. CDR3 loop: CASSRGLADNTGELFF. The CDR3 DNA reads TGTGCCAGCAGCCGGGGACTAGCGGATAACACCGGGGAGCTGTTTTTT.

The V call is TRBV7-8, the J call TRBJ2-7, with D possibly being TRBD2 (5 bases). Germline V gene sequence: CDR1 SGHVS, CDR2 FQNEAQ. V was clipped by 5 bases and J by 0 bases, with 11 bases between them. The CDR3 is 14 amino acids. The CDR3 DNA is TGTGCCAGCAGCGGTGACGGGATCTCCTACGAGCAGTACTTC. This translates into CASSGDGISYEQYF.

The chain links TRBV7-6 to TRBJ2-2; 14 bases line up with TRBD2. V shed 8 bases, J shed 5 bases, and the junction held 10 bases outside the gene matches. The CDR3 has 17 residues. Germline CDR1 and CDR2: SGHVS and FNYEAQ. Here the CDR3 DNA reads TGTGCCAGCGGACGACTAGCGGGAGGGCCAGGGACCGGGGAGCTGTTTTTT. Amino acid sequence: CASGRLAGGPGTGELFF.

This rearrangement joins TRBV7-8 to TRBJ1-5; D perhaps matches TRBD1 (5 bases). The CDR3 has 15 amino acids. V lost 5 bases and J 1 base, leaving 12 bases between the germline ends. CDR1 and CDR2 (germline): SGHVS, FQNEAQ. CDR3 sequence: CASSVTEGSNQPQHF. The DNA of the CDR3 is TGTGCCAGCAGCGTTACGGAGGGGAGCAATCAGCCCCAGCATTTT.

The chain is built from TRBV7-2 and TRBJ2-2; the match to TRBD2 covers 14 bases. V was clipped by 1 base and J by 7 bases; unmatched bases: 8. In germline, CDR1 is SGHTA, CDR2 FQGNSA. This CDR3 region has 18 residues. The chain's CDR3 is CASSLGTSGRRLGGELFF. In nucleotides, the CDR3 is TGTGCCAGCAGCTTAGGGACTAGCGGGAGGAGGCTCGGCGGGGAGCTGTTTTTT. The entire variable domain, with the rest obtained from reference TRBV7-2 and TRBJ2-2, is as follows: GAGVSQSPSNKVTEKGKDVELRCDPISGHTALYWYRQSLGQGLEFLIYFQGNSAPDKSGLPSDRFSAERTGGSVSTLTIQRTQQEDSAVYLCASSLGTSGRRLGGELFFGEGSRLTVL.

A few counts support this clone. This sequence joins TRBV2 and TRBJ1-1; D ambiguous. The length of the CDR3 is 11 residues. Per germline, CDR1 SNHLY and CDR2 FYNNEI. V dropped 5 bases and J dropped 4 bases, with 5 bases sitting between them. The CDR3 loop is CASSLFTEAFF. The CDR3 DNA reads TGTGCCAGCAGTTTATTCACTGAAGCTTTCTTT.

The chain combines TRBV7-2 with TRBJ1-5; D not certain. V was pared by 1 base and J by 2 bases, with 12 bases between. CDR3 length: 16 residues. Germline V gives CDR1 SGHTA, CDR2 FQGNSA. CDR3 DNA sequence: TGTGCCAGCAGCTTAGAATACGGGATAGGCAATCAGCCCCAGCATTTT. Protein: CASSLEYGIGNQPQHF.

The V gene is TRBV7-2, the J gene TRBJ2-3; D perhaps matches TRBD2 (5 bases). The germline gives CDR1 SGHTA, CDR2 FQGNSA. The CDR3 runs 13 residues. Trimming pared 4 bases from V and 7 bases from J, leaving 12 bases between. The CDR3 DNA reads TGTGCCAGCAGCTCCTATACCGGGAATACGCAGTATTTT. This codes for CASSSYTGNTQYF.

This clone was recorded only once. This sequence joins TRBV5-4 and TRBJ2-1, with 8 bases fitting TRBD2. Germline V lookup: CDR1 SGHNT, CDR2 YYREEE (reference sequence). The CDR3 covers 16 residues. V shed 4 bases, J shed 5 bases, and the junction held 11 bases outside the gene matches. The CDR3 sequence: CASSAKASGFHNEQFF. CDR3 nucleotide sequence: TGTGCCAGCAGCGCCAAGGCTAGCGGGTTCCACAATGAGCAGTTCTTC.

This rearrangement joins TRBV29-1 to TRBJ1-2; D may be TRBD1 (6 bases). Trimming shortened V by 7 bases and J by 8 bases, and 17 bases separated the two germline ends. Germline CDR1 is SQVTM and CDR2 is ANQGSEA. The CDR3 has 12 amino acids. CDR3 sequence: CSAERGGEGYTF. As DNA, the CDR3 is TGCAGCGCAGAAAGGGGGGGTGAGGGCTACACCTTC.